The 14 T cell receptor beta chains reported below all come from one sample, sequenced in a study of blood T cells in healthy people across ages. Together with a sample-barcoded 5' primer, a J-beta primer mix was included in a second PCR lasting about 7 to 12 cycles. Using its own MiXCR run on the 5' RACE reads, TCRdb lists one record per CDR3 protein. The data show almost 550,000 distinct CDR3 sequences, more than 20% seen once. In addition, the sample was reused for a study of T cells of mothers and their children.

Sequenced material: blood. The receptors here all came from a boy aged 5 to 17 in good health.

This clonotype turned up a few times. The chain recombines TRBV15 with TRBJ2-7; TRBD2 might be the D (7 bases). The CDR3 length is 13 residues. V lost 4 bases, J lost 3 bases, and 10 bases lay in between. Germline values: CDR1 LNHNV, CDR2 YYDKDF (reference sequence). The DNA for the CDR3 is TGTGCCACCAGCACAGGGGACTACTACGAGCAGTACTTC. Residues: CATSTGDYYEQYF.

This clonotype was detected a few times. The chain joins TRBV7-2 to TRBJ2-7, with D tentatively TRBD2 (5 bases). This CDR3 region has 15 residues. The V and J ends lost 1 base and 4 bases respectively, with 14 bases between them. Germline lookup yields CDR1 SGHTA and CDR2 FQGNSA. This CDR3 reads CASSLEGRRVYEQYF. CDR3 DNA sequence: TGTGCCAGCAGCTTAGAGGGCAGGCGGGTATACGAGCAGTACTTC.

This clonotype showed up many times. The chain couples TRBV5-1 to TRBJ1-4; 7 nucleotides line up with TRBD1. This CDR3 has 16 amino acids. J was trimmed by 0 bases and V by 2 bases; bases with no gene match: 4. CDR1 is SGHRS, CDR2 YFSETQ, per germline. The CDR3 DNA follows: TGCGCCAGCAGCTTCGGGACAGTAACAACTAATGAAAAACTGTTTTTT. Translation gives CASSFGTVTTNEKLFF.

The chain employs TRBV7-3 and TRBJ2-2, with 7 bases that match TRBD2. CDR1 and CDR2 (germline): SGHTA, FQGTGA. J lost 4 bases, V lost 4 bases, and 6 bases had no gene match. This CDR3 has 15 amino acids. CDR3 bases: TGTGCCAGCAGCTCAGCGGGACTCCCCACCGGGGAGCTGTTTTTT. Translated, it gives CASSSAGLPTGELFF.

This clonotype was counted a few times. The chain recombines TRBV28 with TRBJ2-1, with D tentatively TRBD2 (6 bases). CDR1 is MDHEN and CDR2 is SYDVKM in the germline V gene. The CDR3 consists of 16 residues. The V end lost 6 bases, the J end lost 0 bases, and 15 bases lay between the germline ends. The chain's CDR3 is CASSPPGGLSYNEQFF. The CDR3 DNA follows: TGTGCCAGCAGCCCGCCCGGGGGACTCTCCTACAATGAGCAGTTCTTC.

The sample holds a few counts of this clonotype. One end of the junction does not line up with germline, which may come from a read error. The V and J genes are TRBV7-9 and TRBJ2-7; the D gene is possibly TRBD1 (6 bases). The DNA matches TRBJ2-1 better at its end, which makes the J call doubtful. The germline CDR1 and CDR2 sequences are SEHNR and FQNEAQ (reference sequence). This CDR3 has 16 residues. The CDR3 DNA follows: TGTGCCAGTAGCTCACCGGGACATCTCATGGGGGATGAGCAGTTCTTC. It is translated as CASSSPGHLMGDEQFF.

The chain links TRBV6-1 to TRBJ2-5, with no clear D. With the DNA end fitting TRBJ2-7 better, the J assignment may be wrong. The CDR3 totals 16 residues. Germline V gene sequence: CDR1 MNHNS, CDR2 SASEGT. This chain's CDR3 is CASSEALGQAGYEQYV. In nucleotides, the CDR3 is TGTGCCAGCAGTGAAGCGCTCGGTCAAGCAGGCTACGAGCAGTACGTC.

This clonotype was counted between two and nine times. This chain links TRBV12-3 or TRBV12-4 with TRBJ1-2; TRBD1 aligns across 8 bases. The CDR3 loop spans 15 amino acids. V gave up 9 bases and J gave up 8 bases; unmatched junction bases: 17. The CDR3 nucleotides are TGTGCCAGTAGGGATTCAGGGGGCTCCCTTTTCGGCTACACCTTC. Its translation: CASRDSGGSLFGYTF.

V gene TRBV7-3 combines with J gene TRBJ2-7, with 12 bases aligning to TRBD2. V lost 3 bases, J lost 5 bases, and 8 bases stayed unmatched. There are 16 residues in the CDR3. From germline, CDR1 is SGHTA and CDR2 FQGTGA. CDR3 amino acids: CASSFQPSGRADEQYF. CDR3 coding DNA: TGTGCCAGCAGCTTCCAACCTAGCGGGAGGGCCGACGAGCAGTACTTC.

The genes are TRBV2 and TRBJ1-1; no reliable D call. CDR1 is SNHLY, CDR2 FYNNEI, per germline. CDR3 length: 13 amino acids. Trimming shortened V by 7 bases and J by 1 base, and 10 bases separated the two germline ends. The CDR3 loop reads CASMIDTNTEAFF. DNA for the CDR3: TGTGCCAGCATGATAGACACGAACACTGAAGCTTTCTTT. The full variable domain, in which reference TRBV2 and TRBJ1-1 provide the parts outside the CDR3, is EPEVTQTPSHQVTQMGQEVILRCVPISNHLYFYWYRQILGQKVEFLVSFYNNEISEKSEIFDDQFSVERPDGSNFTLKIRSTKLEDSAMYFCASMIDTNTEAFFGQGTRLTVV.

This clonotype showed up just a few times. V gene TRBV5-6 combines with J gene TRBJ2-3, with TRBD1 matching over 7 bases. The CDR3 totals 15 residues. Looked up from germline, CDR1 is SGHDT and CDR2 is YYEEEE. With V trimmed by 4 bases and J by 6 bases, 11 bases remained unmatched. CDR3 nucleotides: TGTGCCAGCAGCGGTGACAGGGTGGTGTCGGATACGCAGTATTTT. This gives the protein CASSGDRVVSDTQYF.

Concerning this clonotype itself: The germline gene is not matched at one end of the junction; a read error may be the cause. The V and J genes are TRBV7-2 and TRBJ2-5; the D is unclear. Per germline, CDR1 SGHTA and CDR2 FQGNSA. The CDR3 covers 14 residues. The CDR3 sequence: CAGSLVRHEETQYF. The CDR3 nucleotides are TGTGCCGGCAGCTTAGTTCGGCATGAGGAGACCCAGTACTTC.

J is TRBJ2-7 and V is TRBV3-1, with 7 bases fitting TRBD1. The germline V gene has CDR1 LGHDT and CDR2 YNNKEL (reference sequence). This CDR3 region has 14 residues. V lost 6 bases to trimming and J lost 2 bases; unmatched junction nucleotides: 7. CDR3 DNA: TGTGCCAGCAGTCTGGACAGGACGACCTACGAGCAGTACTTC. This encodes CASSLDRTTYEQYF.

A few counts support this clonotype. CDR3 bases: TGTGCCAGCAGTACACGAGCGGGCCCCTACAATGAGCAGTTCTTC. Its translation is CASSTRAGPYNEQFF. This chain uses TRBV27 with TRBJ2-1; maybe TRBD2 (6 bases). This CDR3 spans 15 amino acids. Looked up from germline, CDR1 is MNHEY and CDR2 is SMNVEV (reference sequence). The germline V and J ends were trimmed by 5 bases and 2 bases, with 13 bases remaining between them.